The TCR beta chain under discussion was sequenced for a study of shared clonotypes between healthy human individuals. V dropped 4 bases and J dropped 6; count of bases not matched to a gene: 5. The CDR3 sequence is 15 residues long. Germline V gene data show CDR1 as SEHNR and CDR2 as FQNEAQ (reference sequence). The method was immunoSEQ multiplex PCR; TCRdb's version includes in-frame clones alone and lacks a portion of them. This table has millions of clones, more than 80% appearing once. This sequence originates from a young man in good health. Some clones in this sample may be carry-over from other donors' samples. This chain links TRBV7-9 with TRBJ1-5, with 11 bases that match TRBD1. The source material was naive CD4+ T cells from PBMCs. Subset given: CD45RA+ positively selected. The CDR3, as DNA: TGTGCCAGCAGCTCCTCCGGGACAGGGGGTCAGCCCCAGCATTTT. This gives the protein CASSSSGTGGQPQHF.